Presented here are 21 T cell receptor beta chains from one specimen sequenced in a study of T cells after yellow fever vaccination. TCRdb processed the 5' RACE reads anew with MiXCR; each CDR3 protein has one entry. The table has a few hundred thousand distinct CDR3 sequences, 15% to 20% seen once. This sample comprised PBMCs, obtained 15 days after the yellow fever booster vaccination. The receptor source for this set is a man aged 25-40 years who received the YFV17D yellow fever vaccine.

This clonotype was counted only a few times. V gene TRBV5-6 combines with J gene TRBJ2-1, with 7 bases matching TRBD2. Germline lookup yields CDR1 SGHDT and CDR2 YYEEEE. V shed 1 base and J 4 bases; nucleotides not matched to a gene: 5. CDR3 length: 15 amino acids. CDR3 residues: CASSLIPSGYNEQFF. The CDR3 coding sequence is TGTGCCAGCAGCTTGATACCTAGCGGATACAATGAGCAGTTCTTC.

This clonotype has only a few counts. CDR3 coding DNA: TGTGCCAGCAGCCGGCAAGGGACTAGCGGGAAGGTCAACTCCTACAATGAGCAGTTCTTC. Residues: CASSRQGTSGKVNSYNEQFF. The chain employs TRBV11-2 and TRBJ2-1; TRBD2 aligns across 13 bases. The germline V gene encodes CDR1 SGHAT and CDR2 FQNNGV. V was pared by 5 bases and J by 0 bases, with 13 bases of the junction left unmatched. The length of the CDR3 is 20 residues.

This sequence joins TRBV29-1 and TRBJ2-2, with D maybe TRBD2 (6 bases). This CDR3 has 13 amino acids. Germline CDR1 SQVTM, CDR2 ANQGSEA. V lost 3 bases to trimming and J lost 6 bases, with 11 bases between them. CDR3 nucleotides: TGCAGCGTTGACCTGACTAGATCCGGGGAGCTGTTTTTT. It yields the protein CSVDLTRSGELFF.

The chain carries TRBV13 and TRBJ2-3, with D maybe TRBD2 (5 bases). Germline V gives CDR1 PRHDT, CDR2 FYEKMQ (reference sequence). V shed 6 bases and J shed 4 bases, with 11 bases lying between them. This CDR3 is built from 13 residues. For the CDR3, the DNA is TGTGCCAGCAGGGAGGCTAGCCCAGATACGCAGTATTTT. Translating gives CASREASPDTQYF.

This clonotype has a handful of counts. The chain's CDR3 is CASSDLGTDSPLHF. Written as DNA, the CDR3 is TGTGCCAGCAGTGATCTAGGGACGGATTCACCCCTCCACTTT. The rearrangement joins TRBV6-1 to TRBJ1-6; D perhaps matches TRBD1 (5 bases). This CDR3 spans 14 amino acids. V lost 3 bases and J 8 bases, leaving 11 bases between the germline ends. The germline V gene has CDR1 MNHNS and CDR2 SASEGT.

This clonotype occurred a few times. DNA of the CDR3: TGTGCCAGCAGTTTGTGGGGACAGGGCCGTCGTAGCAATCAGCCCCAGCATTTT. It encodes CASSLWGQGRRSNQPQHF. J is TRBJ1-5 and V is TRBV27; 9 positions agree with TRBD1. The CDR3 covers 18 residues. The V segment lost 3 bases and the J segment 0 bases; nucleotides outside the gene matches: 9. Germline CDR1 reads MNHEY; CDR2 reads SMNVEV (reference sequence).

As for this clonotype: The junction does not match germline at one end; this may be a read error. The chain recombines TRBV6-1 with TRBJ2-4, with 8 bases matching TRBD1. The CDR3 is made up of 14 amino acids. Germline V lookup: CDR1 MNHNS, CDR2 SASEGT. The CDR3: CASSQADRVDIQYF. The CDR3 nucleotides read TGTGCCAGCAGTCAAGCGGACAGGGTTGACATTCAGTACTTC.

This chain connects TRBV20-1 to TRBJ2-5, with 9 nucleotides matching TRBD1. The germline CDR1 and CDR2 sequences are DFQATT and SNEGSKA (reference sequence). V was pared by 6 bases and J by 4 bases, with 9 bases of the junction left unmatched. The CDR3 has 14 amino acids. This chain's CDR3 is CSAIRDRVVETQYF. CDR3 nucleotides: TGCAGTGCGATCCGGGACAGGGTAGTAGAGACCCAGTACTTC.

Only a few counts were recorded for this clonotype. V and J are TRBV2 and TRBJ2-5, with 7 bases identical to TRBD2. The CDR3 extends over 15 amino acids. Germline V gives CDR1 SNHLY, CDR2 FYNNEI. Trimming removed 5 bases from V and 5 bases from J; junction bases left unmatched: 11. In nucleotides, the CDR3 is TGTGCCAGCAGTCCCCTGAGCGGGATTGGGGAGACCCAGTACTTC. Translating gives CASSPLSGIGETQYF. Together with reference TRBV2 and TRBJ2-5, the CDR3 gives the full variable domain: EPEVTQTPSHQVTQMGQEVILRCVPISNHLYFYWYRQILGQKVEFLVSFYNNEISEKSEIFDDQFSVERPDGSNFTLKIRSTKLEDSAMYFCASSPLSGIGETQYFGPGTRLLVL.

This rearrangement joins TRBV6-5 to TRBJ2-5; the D gene could be TRBD1 or TRBD2 (5 bases each). The CDR3 runs 12 residues. Trimming took off 6 bases at V and 5 bases at J, with 10 bases between the two ends. From germline, CDR1 is MNHEY and CDR2 SVGAGI. CDR3: CASRPRGETQYF. The CDR3 DNA follows: TGTGCCAGCAGACCCCGGGGCGAGACCCAGTACTTC.

The J gene is TRBJ1-3, the V gene TRBV7-9, with D possibly TRBD1 on 5 matching bases. Germline assignment: CDR1 SEHNR and CDR2 FQNEAQ (reference sequence). This CDR3 contains 16 residues. With 5 bases removed from V and 2 bases from J, the gap between germline ends came to 16 bases. For the CDR3, the DNA is TGTGCCAGCAGCCCTCGAGGGGCTCGGGCTGGAAACACCATATATTTT. Encoded protein: CASSPRGARAGNTIYF.

This clonotype was observed a few times. Relative to the germline gene, one junction end is altered; a read error may explain this. The chain is built from TRBV29-1 and TRBJ2-7, with unresolved D. Germline CDR1 reads SQVTM; CDR2 reads ANQGSEA. This CDR3 contains 14 residues. Written as DNA, the CDR3 is TGCAGCGTTGTACCGTCGCGTTTCTCCGACGAGCAGTACTTC. Translation: CSVVPSRFSDEQYF.

This chain's CDR3 is CASRGSGRSTYEQYF. The CDR3 region has the DNA TGTGCCAGCAGGGGTAGCGGGAGGTCAACCTACGAGCAGTACTTC. This chain connects TRBV6-2 or TRBV6-3 to TRBJ2-7, with TRBD2 identical over 10 bases. Germline V lookup: CDR1 MNHEY, CDR2 SVGEGT. This CDR3 has 15 amino acids. V shed 6 bases, J shed 2 bases, and the junction held 7 bases outside the gene matches.

This clonotype was counted only a few times. This chain uses TRBV10-3 with TRBJ2-3, with a possible D match to TRBD2 (5 bases). Trimming cost V 9 bases and J 0 bases, with 10 bases left between them. The CDR3 totals 13 residues. Per germline, CDR1 ENHRY and CDR2 SYGVKD. CDR3 sequence (DNA): TGTGCCATAGCGGTAGCTAGCACAGATACGCAGTATTTT. It translates to CAIAVASTDTQYF.

The chain carries TRBV28 and TRBJ2-3; 8 bases are a match to TRBD1. The V gene end was trimmed by 3 bases and the J gene end by 1 base; junction bases not matched to a gene: 9. The CDR3 is 17 residues long. Germline loops: CDR1 MDHEN, CDR2 SYDVKM. DNA of the CDR3: TGTGCCAGCAGTTTTCCCCAGGGGGCGCGGGGCACAGATACGCAGTATTTT. Its protein product is CASSFPQGARGTDTQYF.

The chain couples TRBV7-2 to TRBJ2-7; 8 bases align to TRBD2. V gave up 3 bases and J gave up 0 bases; unmatched junction bases: 10. The CDR3 sequence is 17 residues long. The germline V gene has CDR1 SGHTA and CDR2 FQGNSA. DNA for the CDR3: TGTGCCAGCAGCTTCGACAGAACTAGCGGCTTCTCCTACGAGCAGTACTTC. Translating it yields CASSFDRTSGFSYEQYF.

The rearrangement joins TRBV27 to TRBJ2-1; D unclear. V was trimmed by 0 bases and J by 5 bases, leaving 14 bases between them. The germline gives CDR1 MNHEY, CDR2 SMNVEV (reference sequence). This CDR3 has 16 residues. The CDR3 is CASSLSRVPINNEQFF. DNA of the CDR3: TGTGCCAGCAGTTTATCCCGGGTTCCCATAAACAATGAGCAGTTCTTC.

The chain joins TRBV19 to TRBJ2-3; D may be TRBD1 (6 bases). Germline lookup yields CDR1 LNHDA and CDR2 SQIVND (reference sequence). The CDR3 spans 14 residues. Trimming removed 7 bases from V and 2 bases from J, with 13 bases in between. The CDR3 DNA is TGTGCCAGTACCTTGACAGGTAACACAGATACGCAGTATTTT. This codes for CASTLTGNTDTQYF.

This clonotype was observed a few times. The chain carries TRBV9 and TRBJ2-2, with D perhaps TRBD2 (7 bases). Trimming removed 0 bases from V and 3 bases from J, with 12 bases in between. The CDR3 is 16 amino acids. Germline CDR1 SGDLS, CDR2 YYNGEE. This chain's CDR3 is CASSVGGGGYTGELFF. CDR3 nucleotide sequence: TGTGCCAGCAGCGTAGGTGGCGGGGGCTACACCGGGGAGCTGTTTTTT.

This clonotype has only a few counts. The chain couples TRBV20-1 to TRBJ2-3; unclear D gene. The CDR3 contains 15 residues. The V gene lost 4 bases and the J gene lost 4 bases, with 18 bases spanning the gap. The germline gives CDR1 DFQATT, CDR2 SNEGSKA (reference sequence). In DNA form, the CDR3 reads TGCAGTGCTACCGGGTCCCTCGCACGGGCAGATACGCAGTATTTT. This sequence encodes CSATGSLARADTQYF.

The V call is TRBV14, the J call TRBJ2-3; 13 positions agree with TRBD2. V dropped 4 bases and J dropped 7; count of bases not matched to a gene: 5. The germline gives CDR1 SGHDN, CDR2 FVKESK. This CDR3 has 15 residues. CDR3 region: CASSRTSGRAYTQYF. CDR3 nucleotides: TGTGCCAGCAGCCGTACTAGCGGGAGGGCCTATACGCAGTATTTT.